This T cell receptor (beta chain) was captured in a study of T cells in localized non-small cell lung cancer. Study results and limitations: Uninvolved adjacent lung, not tumor, had the highest T cell clonality. A median of 57 clones ranked among the top 100 in tumor appeared in adjacent lung.

Concerning this clone itself: What it recognizes is unknown.

The repertoire was sequenced with immunoSEQ multiplex PCR; TCRdb's copy has only in-frame clones and lacks some. Of 65,000 to 95,000 clones detected, over 70% appear once; the ten largest clones hold roughly a fifth. Germline CDR1 is SGHTA and CDR2 is FQGNSA. V lost 5 bases and J 5 bases, leaving 11 bases between the germline ends. The CDR3 consists of 13 residues. The chain has TRBV7-2 and TRBJ2-3; D is unresolved. This sample comprised PBMCs, obtained before any cancer treatment. The clonotype originates from a man aged 35 to 70 with stage II squamous cell lung carcinoma. This chain's CDR3 is CASSPGRRDTQYF. DNA for the CDR3: TGTGCCAGCAGCCCTGGAAGGCGAGATACGCAGTATTTT.